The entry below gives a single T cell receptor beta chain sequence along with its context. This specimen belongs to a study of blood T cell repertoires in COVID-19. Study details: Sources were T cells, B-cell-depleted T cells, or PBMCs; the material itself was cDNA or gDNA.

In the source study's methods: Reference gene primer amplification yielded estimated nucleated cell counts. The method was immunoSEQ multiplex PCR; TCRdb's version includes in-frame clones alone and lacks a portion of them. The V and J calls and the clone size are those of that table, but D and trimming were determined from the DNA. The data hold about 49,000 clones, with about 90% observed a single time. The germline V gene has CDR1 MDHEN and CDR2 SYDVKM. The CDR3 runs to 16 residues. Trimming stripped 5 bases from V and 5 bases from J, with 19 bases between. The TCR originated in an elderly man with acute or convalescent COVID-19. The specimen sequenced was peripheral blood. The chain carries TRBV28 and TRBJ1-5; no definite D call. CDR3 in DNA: TGTGCCAGCAGTCCAAGGACCTGGCGGGAGGATCAGCCCCAGCATTTT. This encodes CASSPRTWREDQPQHF.